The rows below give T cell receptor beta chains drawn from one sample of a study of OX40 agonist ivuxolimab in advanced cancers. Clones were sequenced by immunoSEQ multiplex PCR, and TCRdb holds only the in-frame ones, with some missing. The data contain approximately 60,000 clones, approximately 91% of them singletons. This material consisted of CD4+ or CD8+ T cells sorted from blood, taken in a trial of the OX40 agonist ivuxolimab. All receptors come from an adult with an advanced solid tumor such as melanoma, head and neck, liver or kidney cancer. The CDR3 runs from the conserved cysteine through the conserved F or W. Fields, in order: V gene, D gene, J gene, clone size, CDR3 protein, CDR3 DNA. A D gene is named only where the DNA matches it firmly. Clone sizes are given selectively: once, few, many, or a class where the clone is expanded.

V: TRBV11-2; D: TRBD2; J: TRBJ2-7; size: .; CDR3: CASSRVTSGSVYEQYF; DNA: TGTGCCAGCAGCCGCGTTACTAGCGGGAGTGTTTACGAGCAGTACTTC
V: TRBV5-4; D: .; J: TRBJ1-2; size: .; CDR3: CASSFSGFYGYTF; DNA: TGTGCCAGCAGCTTTTCAGGTTTCTATGGCTACACCTTC
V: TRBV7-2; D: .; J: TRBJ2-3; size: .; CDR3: CASSLVLRSTDTQYF; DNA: TGTGCCAGCAGCTTAGTGTTGAGAAGCACAGATACGCAGTATTTT
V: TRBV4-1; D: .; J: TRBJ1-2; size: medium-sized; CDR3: CASSQDRSLLGGYTF; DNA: TGCGCCAGCAGCCAAGATAGATCCCTGCTGGGTGGCTACACCTTC
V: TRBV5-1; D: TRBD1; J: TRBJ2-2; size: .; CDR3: CASSEGVGTGGLSTGELFF; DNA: TGCGCCAGCAGCGAAGGTGTGGGGACAGGGGGCCTCTCCACCGGGGAGCTGTTTTTT
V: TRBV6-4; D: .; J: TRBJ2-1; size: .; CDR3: CASSESGESSYNEQFF; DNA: TGTGCCAGCAGTGAATCGGGCGAGAGCTCCTACAATGAGCAGTTCTTC
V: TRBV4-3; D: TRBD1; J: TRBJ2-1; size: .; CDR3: CASSLGTGYYNEQFF; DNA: TGCGCCAGCAGCCTTGGGACAGGGTACTACAATGAGCAGTTCTTC
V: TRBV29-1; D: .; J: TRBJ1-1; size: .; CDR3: CSVEDLGLRAEAFF; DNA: TGCAGCGTTGAAGATCTGGGCCTCAGGGCTGAAGCTTTCTTT
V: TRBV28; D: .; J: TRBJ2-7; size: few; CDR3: CASSGRKEIGIEQYF; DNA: TGTGCCAGCAGCGGCCGGAAGGAGATTGGCATCGAGCAGTACTTC
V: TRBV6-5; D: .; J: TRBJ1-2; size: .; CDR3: CASSYSEELKFDYTF; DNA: TGTGCCAGCAGTTATAGTGAAGAATTAAAGTTTGACTACACCTTC
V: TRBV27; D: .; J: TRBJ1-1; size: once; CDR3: CASSILGEGTEAFF; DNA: .
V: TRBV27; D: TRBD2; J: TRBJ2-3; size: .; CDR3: CASSSSGAQYF; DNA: TGTGCCAGCAGTTCTAGCGGGGCCCAGTATTTT
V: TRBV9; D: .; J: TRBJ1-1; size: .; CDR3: CASSANRDGTGEAFF; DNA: TGTGCCAGCAGCGCGAACCGGGACGGCACCGGTGAAGCTTTCTTT
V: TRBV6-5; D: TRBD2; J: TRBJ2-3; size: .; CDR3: CASSYPAGGTDTQYF; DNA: TGTGCCAGCAGTTACCCAGCGGGAGGGACAGATACGCAGTATTTT
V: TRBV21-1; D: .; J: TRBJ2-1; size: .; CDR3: CASTHAGRNEQFF; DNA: TGTGCCAGCACCCATGCGGGACGAAATGAGCAGTTCTTC
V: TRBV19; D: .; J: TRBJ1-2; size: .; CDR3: CASRPPYGIYGYTF; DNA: TGTGCCAGTAGGCCTCCTTACGGGATTTATGGCTACACCTTC
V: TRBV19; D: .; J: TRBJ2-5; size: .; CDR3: CASSRQDYYQETQYF; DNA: TGTGCCAGTAGTAGGCAGGACTATTACCAAGAGACCCAGTACTTC
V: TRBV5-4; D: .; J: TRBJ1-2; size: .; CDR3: CASSFLGEGYGYTF; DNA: TGTGCCAGCAGCTTTCTCGGCGAGGGGTATGGCTACACCTTC
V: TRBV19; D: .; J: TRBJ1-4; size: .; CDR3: CASSRRGLDEKLFF; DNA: TGTGCCAGTAGCCGAAGGGGGTTAGATGAAAAACTGTTTTTT
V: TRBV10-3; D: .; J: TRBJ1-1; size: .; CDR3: CAISPGAYTEAFF; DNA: TGTGCCATCAGTCCGGGGGCTTACACTGAAGCTTTCTTT
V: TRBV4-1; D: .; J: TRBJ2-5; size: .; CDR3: CASSQVRGKIETQYF; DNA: TGCGCCAGCAGCCAAGTCCGGGGAAAGATAGAGACCCAGTACTTC
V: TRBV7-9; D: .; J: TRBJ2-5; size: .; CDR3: CASSLVEARVFQETQYF; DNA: TGTGCCAGCAGCTTAGTTGAGGCCAGGGTTTTTCAAGAGACCCAGTACTTC
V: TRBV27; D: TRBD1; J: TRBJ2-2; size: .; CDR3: CASSFWTGVTGELFF; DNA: TGTGCCAGCAGTTTTTGGACAGGGGTAACCGGGGAGCTGTTTTTT
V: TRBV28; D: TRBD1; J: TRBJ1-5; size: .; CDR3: CASSLDRGENQPQHF; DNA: TGTGCCAGCAGTTTGGACAGGGGGGAAAATCAGCCCCAGCATTTT
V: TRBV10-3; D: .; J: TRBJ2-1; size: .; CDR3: CAISDPLGDYNEQFF; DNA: TGTGCCATCAGTGACCCCTTGGGCGACTACAATGAGCAGTTCTTC
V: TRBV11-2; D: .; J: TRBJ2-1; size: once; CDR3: CASSLSLVFPYNEQFF; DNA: TGTGCCAGCAGCCTTTCTCTGGTTTTCCCCTACAATGAGCAGTTCTTC
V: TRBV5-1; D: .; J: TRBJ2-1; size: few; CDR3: CASSLNSYNEQFF; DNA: TGCGCCAGCAGCTTGAACTCCTACAATGAGCAGTTCTTC
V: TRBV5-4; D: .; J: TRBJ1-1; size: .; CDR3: CASSLNTEAFF; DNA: TGTGCCAGCAGCTTAAACACTGAAGCTTTCTTT
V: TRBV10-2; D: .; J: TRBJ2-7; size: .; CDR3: CASSESSRNYEQYF; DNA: TGCGCCAGCAGTGAGTCGAGTCGGAACTACGAGCAGTACTTC
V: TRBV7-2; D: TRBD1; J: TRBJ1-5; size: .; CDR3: CASSLGGRGHQPQHF; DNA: TGTGCCAGCAGCTTAGGCGGCAGGGGGCATCAGCCCCAGCATTTT
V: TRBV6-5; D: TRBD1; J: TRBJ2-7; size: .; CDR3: CASQTGASYEQYF; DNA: TGTGCCAGCCAGACAGGGGCCTCCTACGAGCAGTACTTC